This TCR beta chain was captured by sequencing in a study of T-cell reconstitution after alpha-beta-depleted transplantation in children. The J segment lost 4 bases and the V segment lost 0 bases, leaving 9 bases of the junction unmatched. Germline-derived CDR1 and CDR2 are SGHTS and YDEGEE. The CDR3 extends over 17 amino acids. This clonotype was seen repeatedly, ten times or more. During its preparation, the TCRbeta library received unique molecular identifiers. TCRdb recomputed calls from the PCR reads with MiXCR, one row per CDR3 protein. The table records 230,000 or so distinct CDR3 sequences, more than 10% of them present only once.

This sequence joins TRBV5-8 and TRBJ1-4; 7 bases are a match to TRBD1. The TCR originated in a human donor who donated a stem cell graft to a child with acute lymphoblastic leukemia. Source: PBMCs from the stem cell graft donor, taken from the stem cell graft. The CDR3 protein is CASSLGGTGTVNEKLFF. The CDR3 nucleotides read TGTGCCAGCAGCTTGGGGGGAACCGGGACAGTTAATGAAAAACTGTTTTTT.